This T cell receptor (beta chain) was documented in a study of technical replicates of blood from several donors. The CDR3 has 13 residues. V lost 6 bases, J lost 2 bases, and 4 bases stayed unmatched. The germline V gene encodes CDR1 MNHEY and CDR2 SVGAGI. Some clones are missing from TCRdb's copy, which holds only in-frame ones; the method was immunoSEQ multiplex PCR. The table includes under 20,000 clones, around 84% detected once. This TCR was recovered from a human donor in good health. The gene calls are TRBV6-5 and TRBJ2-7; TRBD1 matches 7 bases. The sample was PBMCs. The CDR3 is CASRGTAAYEQYF. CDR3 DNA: TGTGCCAGCAGAGGGACAGCTGCCTACGAGCAGTACTTC.